One sample yielded the 26 T cell receptor beta chains listed below, sequenced in a study of shared clonotypes between healthy human individuals. Using immunoSEQ multiplex PCR, the repertoire was profiled, and TCRdb retains in-frame clones only, with some absent. This sample yields under 600,000 clones, of which roughly four fifths are seen a single time; 9.5% to 15% belongs to the top ten. The sequenced sample was PBMCs. These receptors came from a woman aged 40-49 years in good health. Some clones in this sample may be carry-over from other donors' samples.

V is TRBV4-2 and J is TRBJ2-7; 11 positions agree with TRBD2. V lost 2 bases and J lost 8; bases outside the gene matches: 8. CDR1 LGHNA and CDR2 YNFKEQ come from the germline V gene. CDR3 size: 15 residues. The CDR3 sequence: CASSQPTSGSEQQYF. CDR3 DNA sequence: TGTGCCAGCAGCCAACCAACTAGCGGGAGTGAACAGCAGTACTTC.

The CDR3 loop reads CSGGQGAYEQFF. The CDR3 coding sequence is TGCAGCGGTGGACAGGGGGCCTATGAGCAGTTCTTC. The rearrangement links TRBV29-1 to TRBJ2-1, with 11 bases aligning to TRBD1. The CDR3 has 12 residues. In germline, CDR1 is SQVTM, CDR2 ANQGSEA. V shed 7 bases, J shed 8 bases, and the junction held 4 bases outside the gene matches.

A single count supports this clone. The chain employs TRBV7-9 and TRBJ2-7; D assignment may be TRBD1 or TRBD2 (7 bases each). The CDR3 spans 15 residues. V lost 5 bases to trimming and J lost 0 bases, with 14 bases between them. Germline V gene sequence: CDR1 SEHNR, CDR2 FQNEAQ (reference sequence). The CDR3 region is CASSPQGGTSYEQYF. The DNA for the CDR3 is TGTGCCAGCAGCCCTCAGGGGGGGACCTCCTACGAGCAGTACTTC.

This clone was seen at least ten times. Other DNA sequences of this sample code for an identical CDR3. The chain employs TRBV6-6 and TRBJ2-7; unclear D gene. Germline values: CDR1 MNHNY, CDR2 SVGAGI (reference sequence). The CDR3 length is 11 residues. The V end was cut by 3 bases, the J end by 2 bases, with 2 bases between. CDR3 coding DNA: TGTGCCAGCAGTTATACCTACGAGCAGTACTTC. This translates into CASSYTYEQYF.

This clone was recorded many times. The chain has TRBV6-4 and TRBJ2-3, with D uncertain. CDR3 length equals 16 residues. Germline V gives CDR1 MRHNA, CDR2 SNTAGT. V was shortened by 2 bases and J by 2 bases, with 14 bases between the two germline ends. CDR3 nucleotide sequence: TGTGCCAGCAGTGACCATGCCAGTTCAGTCACAGATACGCAGTATTTT. It yields the protein CASSDHASSVTDTQYF.

The chain combines TRBV5-1 with TRBJ2-5; D call uncertain. Germline values: CDR1 SGHRS, CDR2 YFSETQ. The CDR3 has 14 residues. Trimming stripped 1 base from V and 8 bases from J, with 15 bases between. CDR3 protein: CASSLIESWGTQYF. CDR3 in DNA: TGCGCCAGCAGCTTGATTGAGTCTTGGGGAACCCAGTACTTC.

This clone was seen a single time. This sequence joins TRBV2 and TRBJ1-1, with TRBD1 matching over 7 bases. The CDR3 spans 13 residues. V gave up 6 bases and J gave up 1 base; unmatched junction bases: 2. Germline V CDR1 and CDR2: SNHLY, FYNNEI. The CDR3 DNA reads TGTGCCAGCAGCGGACAGGCGAACACTGAAGCTTTCTTT. It is translated as CASSGQANTEAFF.

The chain joins TRBV5-6 to TRBJ2-7, with 7 bases identical to TRBD1. The CDR3 spans 14 residues. The germline gives CDR1 SGHDT, CDR2 YYEEEE. Germline trimming cut 3 bases from V and 11 bases from J; bases unmatched to any gene: 14. The CDR3 coding sequence is TGTGCCAGCAGCTCCGGGACAGCCAACTTTGATAAGTACTTC. Translating gives CASSSGTANFDKYF.

In this sample, this clone turned up many times. The rearrangement joins TRBV21-1 to TRBJ1-2; the table calls TRBD1, which could not be checked here. TRBV21-1 is flagged as a pseudogene. CDR3 length: 10 amino acids. In DNA, the CDR3 is TGTGCCAGCAGCAAACAGGGCTACACCTTC. Encoded protein: CASSKQGYTF.

The V gene is TRBV28, the J gene TRBJ1-2; the match to TRBD1 covers 12 bases. Trimming at V came to 4 bases and at J to 8 bases, leaving 5 bases not matched to a gene. CDR3 size: 14 residues. Germline V CDR1 and CDR2: MDHEN, SYDVKM. CDR3 region: CASSSGTGGLGYTF. DNA for the CDR3: TGTGCCAGCAGTTCCGGGACAGGGGGCTTAGGCTACACCTTC.

A remark on this clone: Distinct nucleotide sequences in the sample also encode this CDR3. DNA of the CDR3: TGTGCCAGCAGCCGGACTAGCGGGGGTTACAATGAGCAGTTCTTC. Its protein product is CASSRTSGGYNEQFF. The chain couples TRBV7-3 to TRBJ2-1, with 13 nucleotides matching TRBD2. Per germline, CDR1 SGHTA and CDR2 FQGTGA. J lost 4 bases, V lost 5 bases, and 2 bases had no gene match. This CDR3 has 15 residues. Using reference TRBV7-3 and TRBJ2-1 for the parts outside the CDR3, the full variable domain is GAGVSQTPSNKVTEKGKYVELRCDPISGHTALYWYRQSLGQGPEFLIYFQGTGAADDSGLPNDRFFAVRPEGSVSTLKIQRTERGDSAVYLCASSRTSGGYNEQFFGPGTRLTVL.

This clone was counted only a few times. This sequence joins TRBV6-6 and TRBJ1-2, with D maybe TRBD1 (5 bases). Trimming removed 4 bases from V and 6 bases from J, with 15 bases in between. CDR1 and CDR2 from the germline V gene are MNHNY and SVGAGI (reference sequence). CDR3 length: 14 amino acids. This chain's CDR3 is CASSSSDGGDGYTF. The CDR3 nucleotides are TGTGCCAGCAGTTCTTCAGACGGAGGGGATGGCTACACCTTC.

J is TRBJ2-2 and V is TRBV6-6; D call uncertain. Trimming removed 2 bases at V and 5 bases at J, with 6 bases between. CDR1 is MNHNY, CDR2 SVGAGI, per germline (reference sequence). This CDR3 is built from 13 residues. CDR3 loop: CASSYRSTGELFF. CDR3 nucleotide sequence: TGTGCCAGCAGTTACCGGAGTACCGGGGAGCTGTTTTTT.

The chain combines TRBV7-3 with TRBJ2-7, with D unclear. Germline CDR1 SGHTA, CDR2 FQGTGA. V lost 5 bases and J lost 3, with 14 bases in between. The CDR3 spans 14 residues. The CDR3 bases are TGTGCCAGCAGCCCCTCCGGGCCAAACTACGAGCAGTACTTC. Its protein product is CASSPSGPNYEQYF.

The chain joins TRBV7-2 to TRBJ1-2; D is unresolved. Germline CDR1 reads SGHTA; CDR2 reads FQGNSA. V was trimmed by 2 bases and J by 2 bases, leaving 6 bases between them. The CDR3 consists of 13 residues. As DNA, the CDR3 is TGTGCCAGCAGCTTAACTCAAAACTATGGCTACACCTTC. Translation gives CASSLTQNYGYTF.

The gene calls are TRBV28 and TRBJ2-2; 9 nucleotides match TRBD1. The CDR3 extends over 14 amino acids. V lost 5 bases to trimming and J lost 9 bases; unmatched junction nucleotides: 7. CDR1 is MDHEN, CDR2 SYDVKM, per germline. The chain's CDR3 is CASSPIQGARELFF. The CDR3 bases are TGTGCCAGCAGTCCAATACAGGGGGCTCGGGAGCTGTTTTTT. The variable domain in full, with the rest retrieved from reference TRBV28 and TRBJ2-2, is DVKVTQSSRYLVKRTGEKVFLECVQDMDHENMFWYRQDPGLGLRLIYFSYDVKMKEKGDIPEGYSVSREKKERFSLILESASTNQTSMYLCASSPIQGARELFFGEGSRLTVL.

In nucleotides, the CDR3 is TGTGCCAGCAGCTTGGCCGGCCTGGGCGACACTGAAGCTTTCTTT. This sequence encodes CASSLAGLGDTEAFF. V is TRBV5-4 and J is TRBJ1-1; D uncertain. Germline values: CDR1 SGHNT, CDR2 YYREEE (reference sequence). CDR3 length: 15 amino acids. V lost 0 bases and J lost 3, with 12 bases in between. Drawing the rest from reference TRBV5-4 and TRBJ1-1, the complete variable domain is ETGVTQSPTHLIKTRGQQVTLRCSSQSGHNTVSWYQQALGQGPQFIFQYYREEENGRGNFPPRFSGLQFPNYSSELNVNALELDDSALYLCASSLAGLGDTEAFFGQGTRLTVV.

This clone was seen a handful of times. This chain links TRBV10-3 with TRBJ2-1; 8 bases agree with TRBD1. The CDR3 sequence is 17 residues long. Losses at the gene ends were 6 bases for V and 0 bases for J; bases not matched to a gene: 10. The germline CDR1 and CDR2 sequences are ENHRY and SYGVKD. The CDR3 bases are TGTGCCATCAGGACAGGGGAAAGGACGAGCTCCTACAATGAGCAGTTCTTC. Its translation: CAIRTGERTSSYNEQFF.

The genes are TRBV7-9 and TRBJ1-1, with a tentative D call TRBD1 (5 bases). Trimming shortened V by 0 bases and J by 7 bases, and 12 bases separated the two germline ends. CDR1 is SEHNR, CDR2 FQNEAQ, per germline (reference sequence). This CDR3 region has 14 residues. CDR3 loop: CASSLALWGGEAFF. As DNA, the CDR3 is TGTGCCAGCAGCTTAGCGCTGTGGGGCGGTGAAGCTTTCTTT.

The chain recombines TRBV29-1 with TRBJ2-7; D is unclear. Looked up from germline, CDR1 is SQVTM and CDR2 is ANQGSEA. CDR3 length: 11 residues. V lost 5 bases and J 7 bases, leaving 12 bases between the germline ends. CDR3 sequence: CSVTSGVEQYF. In DNA, the CDR3 is TGCAGCGTTACGTCTGGGGTTGAGCAGTACTTC.

This clone came up once. The chain combines TRBV5-6 with TRBJ2-5, with TRBD2 matching 13 bases. This CDR3 is 16 amino acids long. V lost 4 bases, J lost 3 bases, and 6 bases stayed unmatched. The germline V gene has CDR1 SGHDT and CDR2 YYEEEE. The CDR3 loop is CASSPGTSGKEETQYF. The CDR3 DNA follows: TGTGCCAGCAGCCCCGGGACTAGCGGGAAGGAAGAGACCCAGTACTTC.

Of note for this clone: This same CDR3 is encoded by further DNA sequences in the sample. This chain uses TRBV9 with TRBJ2-7; D is ambiguous. There are 16 residues in the CDR3. Looked up from germline, CDR1 is SGDLS and CDR2 is YYNGEE. Trimming stripped 1 base from V and 6 bases from J, with 20 bases between. The CDR3 bases are TGTGCCAGCAGCGTATATCCAGGACCAGATCCTAGCGAGCAGTACTTC. Its protein is CASSVYPGPDPSEQYF.

This rearrangement joins TRBV7-3 to TRBJ2-5; 7 nucleotides match TRBD2. The CDR3 contains 16 residues. Unmatched junction bases numbered 12, after V lost 2 bases and J lost 6 bases. CDR1 is SGHTA, CDR2 FQGTGA, per germline. The CDR3 sequence is CASSLGGTTYPQTQYF. DNA of the CDR3: TGTGCCAGCAGCTTAGGGGGGACTACCTACCCCCAGACCCAGTACTTC. Drawing the rest from reference TRBV7-3 and TRBJ2-5, the complete variable domain is GAGVSQTPSNKVTEKGKYVELRCDPISGHTALYWYRQSLGQGPEFLIYFQGTGAADDSGLPNDRFFAVRPEGSVSTLKIQRTERGDSAVYLCASSLGGTTYPQTQYFGPGTRLLVL.

This chain connects TRBV7-2 to TRBJ1-5, with D perhaps matching TRBD1 (5 bases). The germline V gene encodes CDR1 SGHTA and CDR2 FQGNSA. Between the trimmed V and J ends, which lost 5 bases and 5 bases, there was a span of 22 bases. This CDR3 region has 17 residues. In nucleotides, the CDR3 is TGTGCCAGCAGCCTGGCGCGGGGGGGGACTTCGGATCAGCCCCAGCATTTT. Its protein product is CASSLARGGTSDQPQHF.

The gene calls are TRBV7-9 and TRBJ1-1, with D unresolved. Germline V gives CDR1 SEHNR, CDR2 FQNEAQ (reference sequence). This CDR3 is 15 amino acids long. Trimming pared 1 base from V and 4 bases from J, leaving 13 bases between. CDR3 nucleotides: TGTGCCAGCAGCTTAGGGGGAGGCGCGAGCACTGAAGCTTTCTTT. Encoded protein: CASSLGGGASTEAFF.

This chain's CDR3 is CASSLGGLAPEQYF. CDR3 in DNA: TGTGCCAGCAGCTTAGGGGGACTAGCTCCTGAGCAGTACTTC. The chain recombines TRBV7-6 with TRBJ2-7, with 9 bases matching TRBD2. CDR1 and CDR2 from the germline V gene are SGHVS and FNYEAQ. This CDR3 region has 14 residues. Unmatched junction bases numbered 5, after V lost 1 base and J lost 7 bases.